This T cell receptor beta chain was profiled in a study of identical twins. Notes on the study in general: Models underestimated TCR alpha sharing (out-of-frame) in monozygotic twins.

MiXCR, run by TCRdb on the 5' RACE reads, gives a single entry per CDR3 protein. The sample lists 400,000 to 550,000 distinct CDR3 sequences; 13% to 15% were seen once. Germline CDR1 SGHRS, CDR2 YFSETQ. The CDR3 runs 15 residues. Trimming left V 4 bases short and J 2 bases short, with 13 bases between. This clonotype was seen many times. Its target is unknown. In addition, the sample was reused for a study of yellow fever vaccine responses in identical twins.

The origin of this receptor is a woman aged 18-30 years in good health. The sample comprised CD4+ T cells sorted from blood. V gene TRBV5-1 combines with J gene TRBJ2-1; D is possibly TRBD2 (6 bases). The CDR3 loop reads CASSPLREAYNEQFF. For the CDR3, the DNA is TGCGCCAGCAGCCCTTTGCGGGAAGCCTACAATGAGCAGTTCTTC. The full variable domain, with the rest looked up from reference TRBV5-1 and TRBJ2-1, is KAGVTQTPRYLIKTRGQQVTLSCSPISGHRSVSWYQQTPGQGLQFLFEYFSETQRNKGNFPGRFSGRQFSNSRSEMNVSTLELGDSALYLCASSPLREAYNEQFFGPGTRLTVL.